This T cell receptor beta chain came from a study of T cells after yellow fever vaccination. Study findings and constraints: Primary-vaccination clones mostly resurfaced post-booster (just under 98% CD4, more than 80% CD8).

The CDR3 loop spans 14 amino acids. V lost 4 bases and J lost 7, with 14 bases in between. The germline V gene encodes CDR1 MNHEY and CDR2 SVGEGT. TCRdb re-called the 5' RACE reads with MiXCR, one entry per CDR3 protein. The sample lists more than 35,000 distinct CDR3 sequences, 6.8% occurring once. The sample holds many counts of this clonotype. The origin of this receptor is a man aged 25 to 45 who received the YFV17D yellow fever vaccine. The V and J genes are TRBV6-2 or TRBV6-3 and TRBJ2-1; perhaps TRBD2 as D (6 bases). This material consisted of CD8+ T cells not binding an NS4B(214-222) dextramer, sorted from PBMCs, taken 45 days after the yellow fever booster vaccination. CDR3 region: CASSSGLEGNEQFF. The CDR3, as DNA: TGTGCCAGCAGTTCGGGACTCGAAGGGAATGAGCAGTTCTTC.